These T cell receptor beta chains were read from a single sample in a study of regulatory T cells in long-lasting Graves disease. MiXCR, applied by TCRdb to the multiplex PCR reads, yields one record per CDR3 protein. Here the sample spans 400,000 to 500,000 distinct CDR3 sequences, roughly a fifth being singletons. The source material was peripheral blood mononuclear cells (PBMCs), sampled when the disease was refractory, from a patient treated with antithyroid drugs. These receptors all come from a female donor with Graves disease. CDR3s include the opening cysteine and the closing phenylalanine or tryptophan. D genes are given only for firm matches. Size values are once, few and many counts, or a class for expanded clones, and some rows have none.

v_gene	d_gene	j_gene	abundance	CDR3aa	CDR3nt
TRBV9	NA	TRBJ2-5	NA	CASSVAGSNQETQYF	TGTGCCAGCAGCGTAGCGGGATCAAACCAAGAGACCCAGTACTTC
TRBV24-1	NA	TRBJ2-1	once	CATSDLGTFDEQFF	TGTGCCACCAGTGATTTGGGGACTTTCGACGAGCAGTTCTTC
TRBV4-1	NA	TRBJ2-5	NA	CASSQGGGGLTGETQYF	TGCGCCAGCAGCCAAGGGGGGGGCGGTCTTACGGGGGAGACCCAGTACTTC
TRBV6-1	TRBD1	TRBJ1-5	few	CASRGQVGNQPQHF	TGTGCCAGCAGGGGACAGGTGGGGAATCAGCCCCAGCATTTT
TRBV5-6	NA	TRBJ1-2	few	CASSLAGEGHTF	TGTGCCAGCAGCTTGGCCGGGGAGGGGCACACCTTC
TRBV19	TRBD1	TRBJ1-1	NA	CASSTGQGTVTEAFF	TGTGCCAGTAGTACCGGACAGGGGACGGTTACTGAAGCTTTCTTT
TRBV11-2	NA	TRBJ1-2	many	CASSSTRIGNYGYTF	TGTGCCAGCAGCTCCACGAGGATTGGGAACTATGGCTACACCTTC
TRBV5-1	NA	TRBJ2-2	NA	CASSLDLPPGELFF	TGTGCCAGCAGCTTGGACCTCCCCCCCGGGGAGCTGTTTTTT
TRBV7-3	NA	TRBJ2-7	few	CASSLMPGDYEQYF	TGTGCCAGCAGCTTAATGCCGGGGGACTACGAGCAGTACTTC
TRBV6-2/TRBV6-3	NA	TRBJ1-5	NA	CASTIGGTQPQHF	TGTGCCAGTACTATAGGGGGGACTCAGCCCCAGCATTTT
TRBV19	TRBD1	TRBJ2-4	many	CASSQTGAGGAKNIQYF	TGTGCCAGTAGTCAGACAGGGGCAGGTGGAGCCAAAAACATTCAGTACTTC
TRBV13	NA	TRBJ2-1	many	CASSLVGHNEQFF	TGTGCCAGCAGCTTAGTTGGGCACAATGAGCAGTTCTTC
TRBV7-8	NA	TRBJ1-1	many	CASSLEGHYTEAFF	TGTGCCAGCAGCTTGGAGGGACACTACACTGAAGCTTTCTTT
TRBV6-1	NA	TRBJ2-7	NA	CASSQSDRYSYEQYF	TGTGCCAGCAGTCAATCTGACAGGTACTCCTACGAGCAGTACTTC
TRBV11-2	NA	TRBJ1-2	NA	CASSSGPTERYGYTF	TGTGCCAGCAGCTCCGGACCTACGGAGAGATATGGCTACACCTTC
TRBV10-2	NA	TRBJ1-6	few	CASSESSGWGSPLHF	TGCGCCAGCAGTGAGTCTTCAGGGTGGGGTTCACCCCTCCACTTT
TRBV12-3/TRBV12-4	NA	TRBJ1-5	NA	CASSAGPGAQSNQPQHF	TGTGCCAGCAGCGCCGGCCCGGGGGCTCAGAGCAATCAGCCCCAGCATTTT
TRBV28	NA	TRBJ2-6	NA	CASSPLGAGANVLTF	TGTGCCAGCAGTCCGCTCGGGGCTGGGGCCAACGTCCTGACTTTC
TRBV20-1	NA	TRBJ2-1	NA	CSARDQGNEQFF	TGCAGTGCTAGAGATCAAGGCAATGAGCAGTTCTTC
TRBV5-1	NA	TRBJ2-7	NA	CASSPGPGDSYEQYF	TGCGCCAGCAGCCCAGGACCCGGGGACTCCTACGAGCAGTACTTC
TRBV7-9	TRBD2	TRBJ2-3	NA	CASSRRTSGSTGWGTDTQYF	TGTGCCAGCAGCCGGAGGACTAGCGGGAGTACGGGGTGGGGCACAGATACGCAGTATTTT
TRBV12-3/TRBV12-4	NA	TRBJ1-3	many	CASSSEGTSGNTIYF	TGTGCCAGCAGTTCCGAAGGGACCTCTGGAAACACCATATATTTT
TRBV11-1	NA	TRBJ2-7	many	CASSFGRQSYEQYF	TGTGCCAGCAGCTTCGGACGGCAATCCTACGAGCAGTACTTC
TRBV2	NA	TRBJ2-1	NA	CASRRGSPYNEQFF	TGTGCCAGCAGGAGGGGGAGCCCCTACAATGAGCAGTTCTTC
TRBV3-1	NA	TRBJ2-2	many	CASSQRFGELFF	TGTGCCAGCAGCCAACGATTCGGGGAGCTGTTTTTT
TRBV28	NA	TRBJ2-7	many	CASKVLAVGEQYF	TGTGCCAGCAAGGTCCTAGCAGTTGGCGAGCAGTACTTC
TRBV7-6	NA	TRBJ2-3	NA	CASSLGIAVTTDTQYF	TGTGCCAGCAGCTTAGGGATAGCGGTCACCACAGATACGCAGTATTTT
TRBV24-1	TRBD1	TRBJ2-7	NA	CATSDPGQGMDEQYF	TGTGCCACCAGTGACCCGGGACAGGGGATGGACGAGCAGTACTTC
TRBV5-1	TRBD2	TRBJ2-2	few	CASSFSSGSNTGELFF	TGCGCCAGCAGCTTTTCTAGCGGGAGTAACACCGGGGAGCTGTTTTTT
TRBV27	TRBD1	TRBJ2-7	NA	CASSSGTALDF	TGTGCCAGCAGTTCTGGGACAGCTCTCGACTTC
TRBV19	TRBD1	TRBJ1-2	many	CASSPDRANYGYTF	TGTGCCAGTAGTCCGGACAGGGCAAACTATGGCTACACCTTC
TRBV13	TRBD2	TRBJ2-1	NA	CASTPSSGEGSYNEQFF	TGTGCCAGCACCCCATCCAGCGGGGAGGGCTCCTACAATGAGCAGTTCTTC
TRBV12-3/TRBV12-4	NA	TRBJ1-1	many	CASSLVQKVSEAFF	TGTGCCAGCAGTTTAGTTCAAAAGGTGTCTGAAGCTTTCTTT
TRBV2	NA	TRBJ2-2	many	CASSEKGPNTGELFF	TGTGCCAGCAGTGAAAAGGGACCAAACACCGGGGAGCTGTTTTTT
TRBV6-2/TRBV6-3	NA	TRBJ1-1	few	CASSYSGGKGTEAFF	TGTGCCAGCAGTTACTCTGGGGGAAAAGGGACTGAAGCTTTCTTT
TRBV28	TRBD1	TRBJ2-7	many	CASSTAGTATYEQHF	TGTGCCAGCAGTACCGCCGGGACAGCAACCTACGAGCAGCACTTC
TRBV2	NA	TRBJ1-1	many	CASRGRANTEAFF	TGTGCCAGCAGGGGTAGGGCGAACACTGAAGCTTTCTTT
TRBV9	NA	TRBJ1-1	few	CASSFREIGPLGTEAFF	TGTGCCAGCAGCTTTAGGGAAATAGGACCGCTGGGCACTGAAGCTTTCTTT
TRBV7-4	NA	TRBJ2-2	NA	CASSTRTENTGELFF	TGTGCCAGCAGCACGAGGACGGAGAACACCGGGGAGCTGTTTTTT
TRBV27	TRBD1	TRBJ1-1	many	CASSFLYLGNRGLYTEAFF	TGTGCCAGCAGTTTTCTGTACTTGGGAAACAGGGGGCTCTACACTGAAGCTTTCTTT
TRBV6-1	NA	TRBJ1-5	many	CASSELDSSNQPQHF	TGTGCCAGCAGTGAGCTGGACAGTAGCAATCAGCCCCAGCATTTT
TRBV3-1	NA	TRBJ2-7	NA	CASSLRSSNEQYF	TGTGCCAGCAGCCTCAGGTCATCTAACGAGCAGTACTTC
TRBV27	TRBD1	TRBJ2-7	many	CASSTGTGWEQYF	TGTGCCAGCAGTACCGGGACAGGGTGGGAGCAGTACTTC
TRBV28	NA	TRBJ1-2	NA	CASSLSLQQGGGPLNYGYTF	TGTGCCAGCAGTTTATCCCTACAACAGGGTGGGGGGCCCCTTAACTATGGCTACACCTTC
TRBV12-3/TRBV12-4	TRBD2	TRBJ2-7	many	CASSLRGSSPYEQYF	TGTGCCAGCAGTTTGCGCGGGAGCTCACCCTACGAGCAGTACTTC
TRBV3-1	TRBD2	TRBJ2-3	NA	CASSQSGSSTDTQYF	TGTGCCAGCAGCCAAAGCGGGAGCAGCACAGATACGCAGTATTTT
TRBV28	TRBD2	TRBJ2-3	NA	CASSSGLAGVADTQYF	TGTGCCAGCAGTTCGGGACTAGCGGGAGTAGCAGATACGCAGTATTTT
TRBV27	TRBD2	TRBJ2-6	NA	CASMGAGGPSGANVLTF	TGTGCCAGCATGGGCGCGGGAGGCCCCTCTGGGGCCAACGTCCTGACTTTC
TRBV5-1	NA	TRBJ2-7	many	CASSLVDGIAYEQYF	TGCGCCAGCAGCTTGGTCGACGGAATCGCCTACGAGCAGTACTTC